This T cell receptor beta chain was retrieved from a study of T cell repertoires in cytomegalovirus infection. This clonotype was found a few times. MiXCR was run by TCRdb on the reads, yielding one entry per CDR3 protein. The sample carries over 300,000 distinct CDR3 sequences, about a sixth recorded once. The germline V and J ends were trimmed by 8 bases and 2 bases, with 18 bases remaining between them. CDR1 is LNHDA, CDR2 SQIVND, per germline (reference sequence). This CDR3 spans 15 amino acids. The gene calls are TRBV19 and TRBJ1-2, with a weak D call TRBD1 (6 bases). This TCR was sampled from a human donor in good health (CMV status not recorded). Some clones in this sample may be carry-over from other donors' samples. Material for sequencing was PBMCs. In nucleotides, the CDR3 is TGTGCCAGTTACGGGGACACCACCCTGAACTATGGCTACACCTTC. Protein product: CASYGDTTLNYGYTF.